This T cell receptor beta chain was recorded in a study of Ad26.COV2.S vaccination and SARS-CoV-2 variants. Overall study findings and caveats: Vaccine recipients and placebo recipients showed similar non-spike TCR breadth.

To note about this clone: Antigen: not known.

Only in-frame clones appear in the TCRdb table, and some are missing; sequencing was by immunoSEQ multiplex PCR. Seen here are 300,000 to 450,000 clones, 92% observed once, and the top ten hold about 3.9%. Specimen: peripheral blood, collected after recovery from COVID-19. The source of this sequence is a human donor who had recovered from COVID-19.

The CDR3 nucleotides read TGTGCCAGCGTGACGACACCTGGAAGCAATCAGCCCCAGCATTTT. This gives the protein CASVTTPGSNQPQHF. This sequence joins TRBV6-5 and TRBJ1-5; D not resolved. The CDR3 sequence is 15 residues long. With 8 bases removed from V and 1 base from J, the gap between germline ends came to 15 bases. Germline CDR1 MNHEY, CDR2 SVGAGI.